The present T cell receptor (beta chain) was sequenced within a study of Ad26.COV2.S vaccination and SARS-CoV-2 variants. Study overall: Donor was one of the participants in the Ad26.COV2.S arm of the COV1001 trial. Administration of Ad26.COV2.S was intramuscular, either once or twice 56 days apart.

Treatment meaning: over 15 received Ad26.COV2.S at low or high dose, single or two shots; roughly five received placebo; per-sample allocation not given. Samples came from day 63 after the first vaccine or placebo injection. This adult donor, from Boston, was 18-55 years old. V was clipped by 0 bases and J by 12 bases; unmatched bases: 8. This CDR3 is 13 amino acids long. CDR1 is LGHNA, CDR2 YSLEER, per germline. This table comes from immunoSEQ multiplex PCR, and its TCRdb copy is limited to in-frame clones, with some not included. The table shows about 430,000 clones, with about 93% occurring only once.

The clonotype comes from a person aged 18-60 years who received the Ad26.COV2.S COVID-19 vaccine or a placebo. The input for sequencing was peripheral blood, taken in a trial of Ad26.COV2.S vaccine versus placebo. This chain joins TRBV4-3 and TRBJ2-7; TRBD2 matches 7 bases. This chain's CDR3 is CASSQDRRGGLYF. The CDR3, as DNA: TGCGCCAGCAGCCAAGATCGAAGGGGAGGGCTGTACTTC.